One and the same sample provided the 24 T cell receptor beta chains below, sequenced in a study of T cells in Graves' hyperthyroidism and ophthalmopathy. The TCR beta CDR3 regions underwent amplification using RNA transcripts as the source. RT-PCR in the first round (using the HTBI primer set) targeted the TCR CDR3. TCRdb re-derived calls from the multiplex PCR reads in MiXCR, one entry per CDR3 protein. This sample carries under 350,000 distinct CDR3 sequences, roughly a fifth of them seen once, and the ten largest clones take 50%. Sequencing was carried out using blood. These receptors all stem from a woman aged 45-65 years with Graves' hyperthyroidism.

This clonotype has at least ten counts. The chain employs TRBV27 and TRBJ1-1, with D possibly being TRBD1 (5 bases). The germline gives CDR1 MNHEY, CDR2 SMNVEV (reference sequence). The V end lost 4 bases, the J end lost 1 base, and 10 bases lay between the germline ends. The CDR3 has 14 amino acids. The CDR3 loop reads CASSSPRGNTEAFF. CDR3 in DNA: TGTGCCAGCAGTTCCCCGAGGGGGAACACTGAAGCTTTCTTT.

This chain connects TRBV20-1 to TRBJ2-5, with D possibly matching TRBD2 (5 bases). V was shortened by 3 bases and J by 3 bases, with 8 bases between the two germline ends. Germline CDR1 DFQATT, CDR2 SNEGSKA (reference sequence). The CDR3 runs to 12 residues. CDR3 bases: TGCAGTGCTAGTTGGCGGGAAGAGACCCAGTACTTC. Translated: CSASWREETQYF.

The gene calls are TRBV2 and TRBJ1-1; a weak D match, TRBD1 (6 bases). This CDR3 is built from 15 residues. Germline loops: CDR1 SNHLY, CDR2 FYNNEI. V was trimmed by 7 bases and J by 0 bases, leaving 15 bases between them. DNA for the CDR3: TGTGCCAGCAAGATCCAGGGGACCCTGAACACTGAAGCTTTCTTT. Translating it yields CASKIQGTLNTEAFF.

This clonotype came up many times. The chain combines TRBV27 with TRBJ2-3, with TRBD2 identical over 12 bases. The trim removed 5 bases at V and 1 base at J, leaving 7 bases unmatched. The CDR3 covers 17 residues. The germline V gene has CDR1 MNHEY and CDR2 SMNVEV (reference sequence). The CDR3 sequence: CASSRLAGGGRTDTQYF. The CDR3 region has the DNA TGTGCCAGCAGTCGCCTAGCGGGGGGGGGCCGCACAGATACGCAGTATTTT.

This chain joins TRBV9 and TRBJ1-3; unclear D gene. Trimming took off 0 bases at V and 0 bases at J, with 10 bases between the two ends. CDR1 and CDR2 (germline): SGDLS, YYNGEE. This CDR3 has 16 residues. CDR3: CASSVAPGRSGNTIYF. The CDR3 region has the DNA TGTGCCAGCAGCGTAGCTCCGGGTCGCTCTGGAAACACCATATATTTT.

The gene calls are TRBV19 and TRBJ1-1, with TRBD1 as a possible D gene (6 bases). CDR3 size: 17 residues. Looked up from germline, CDR1 is LNHDA and CDR2 is SQIVND (reference sequence). Trimming pared 7 bases from V and 0 bases from J, leaving 21 bases between. In DNA, the CDR3 is TGTGCCAGTAACCCTACAGGGATAGTCCGATTGAACACTGAAGCTTTCTTT. Its protein product is CASNPTGIVRLNTEAFF.

The gene calls are TRBV12-3 or TRBV12-4 and TRBJ1-2, with 7 bases identical to TRBD1. The CDR3 loop spans 13 amino acids. V shed 8 bases and J 4 bases; nucleotides not matched to a gene: 7. The chain's CDR3 is CASGTATTYGYTF. The CDR3 DNA reads as TGTGCCAGCGGGACAGCAACTACCTATGGCTACACCTTC.

This clonotype has at least ten counts. The genes are TRBV30 and TRBJ2-3; TRBD1 is a possible D gene (6 bases). Germline lookup yields CDR1 GTSNPN and CDR2 SVGIG (reference sequence). This CDR3 has 14 amino acids. Trimming took off 6 bases at V and 1 base at J, with 14 bases between the two ends. The CDR3 region is CACHRDIRTDTQYF. DNA for the CDR3: TGTGCCTGCCATCGGGACATCCGCACAGATACGCAGTATTTT.

This clonotype came up a few times. The chain combines TRBV4-2 with TRBJ2-3, with TRBD2 matching over 14 bases. There are 17 residues in the CDR3. CDR1 and CDR2 from the germline V gene are LGHNA and YNFKEQ. V gave up 2 bases and J gave up 3 bases; unmatched junction bases: 4. Here the CDR3 DNA reads TGTGCCAGCAGCCAAAGACTAGCGGGAGGGGGGACAGATACGCAGTATTTT. Protein sequence: CASSQRLAGGGTDTQYF.

This clonotype was found many times. The rearrangement uses TRBV11-1 and TRBJ1-2; possible D gene TRBD1, 5 bases. The germline V and J ends were trimmed by 7 bases and 4 bases, with 13 bases remaining between them. The CDR3 sequence is 13 residues long. The V gene's germline CDR1 is SGHAT and CDR2 FQDESV (reference sequence). The CDR3 nucleotides read TGTGCCAGCACCCGGAGGGGTGGCTATGGCTACACCTTC. Translated: CASTRRGGYGYTF.

The chain is built from TRBV18 and TRBJ1-4; D is unresolved. V lost 1 base to trimming and J lost 5 bases, with 17 bases between them. Germline values: CDR1 KGHSH, CDR2 LQKENI. The CDR3 sequence is 17 residues long. The CDR3 region has the DNA TGTGCCAGCTCACCACGGTATATGGCGGCGGGAAATGAAAAACTGTTTTTT. Translated: CASSPRYMAAGNEKLFF.

The chain employs TRBV2 and TRBJ1-2, with 10 bases matching TRBD1. Germline loops: CDR1 SNHLY, CDR2 FYNNEI. V shed 5 bases, J shed 7 bases, and the junction held 4 bases outside the gene matches. The CDR3 has 13 amino acids. In DNA form, the CDR3 reads TGTGCCAGCAGTAGGACAGGGGGGATTGGCTACACCTTC. Translation gives CASSRTGGIGYTF. The entire variable domain, with the rest obtained from reference TRBV2 and TRBJ1-2, is as follows: EPEVTQTPSHQVTQMGQEVILRCVPISNHLYFYWYRQILGQKVEFLVSFYNNEISEKSEIFDDQFSVERPDGSNFTLKIRSTKLEDSAMYFCASSRTGGIGYTFGSGTRLTVV.

The V and J genes are TRBV20-1 and TRBJ1-1, with unresolved D. The CDR3 is 12 residues long. V was trimmed by 5 bases and J by 4 bases, leaving 11 bases between them. Looked up from germline, CDR1 is DFQATT and CDR2 is SNEGSKA (reference sequence). The CDR3 coding sequence is TGCAGTGCTCTCCCGCTGGGCACTGAAGCTTTCTTT. Protein product: CSALPLGTEAFF.

This clonotype was seen many times. V and J are TRBV12-3 or TRBV12-4 and TRBJ2-6; D possibly corresponds to TRBD1 (5 bases). The V end was cut by 3 bases, the J end by 2 bases, with 14 bases between. The CDR3 extends over 17 amino acids. CDR3 DNA: TGTGCCAGCAGTTTGGTGCAGGGTGCCCCTGGGGCCAACGTCCTGACTTTC. Amino acid sequence: CASSLVQGAPGANVLTF.

This clonotype came up many times. The V call is TRBV24-1, the J call TRBJ2-1; no definite D call. The V end was cut by 8 bases, the J end by 5 bases, with 6 bases between. Germline-derived CDR1 and CDR2 are KGHDR and SFDVKD. The CDR3 covers 11 residues. The CDR3 region is CATKRNNEQFF. The CDR3 coding sequence is TGTGCCACCAAAAGGAACAATGAGCAGTTCTTC.

This clonotype was detected many times. V and J are TRBV6-2 or TRBV6-3 and TRBJ1-5; D is uncertain. In germline, CDR1 is MNHEY, CDR2 SVGEGT. Trimming removed 3 bases from V and 3 bases from J, with 9 bases in between. The length of the CDR3 is 14 residues. The CDR3 region is CASSYTVNNQPQHF. For the CDR3, the DNA is TGTGCCAGCAGTTATACAGTCAACAATCAGCCCCAGCATTTT.

This chain connects TRBV12-3 or TRBV12-4 to TRBJ2-3, with 7 positions matching TRBD2. Unmatched junction bases numbered 8, after V lost 2 bases and J lost 0 bases. The CDR3 spans 17 residues. Written as DNA, the CDR3 is TGTGCCAGCAGTTTATCTCTAGCGGAGTTTAGCACAGATACGCAGTATTTT. Translation gives CASSLSLAEFSTDTQYF.

This chain connects TRBV11-3 to TRBJ2-1; no clear D gene. The CDR3 runs to 13 residues. CDR1 is SGHNT, CDR2 YENEEA, per germline. The V and J ends lost 0 bases and 8 bases respectively, with 8 bases between them. CDR3 sequence (DNA): TGTGCCAGCAGCTTAGATGGCCGGCATGAGCAGTTCTTC. Encoded protein: CASSLDGRHEQFF. Based on the CDR3 plus reference TRBV11-3 and TRBJ2-1, the full variable domain is EAGVVQSPRYKIIEKKQPVAFWCNPISGHNTLYWYLQNLGQGPELLIRYENEEAVDDSQLPKDRFSAERLKGVDSTLKIQPAELGDSAVYLCASSLDGRHEQFFGPGTRLTVL.

A few counts support this clonotype. The chain recombines TRBV6-1 with TRBJ2-5, with D uncertain. The ends were cut back, 10 bases at V and 5 bases at J, with 11 bases in the middle. Germline assignment: CDR1 MNHNS and CDR2 SASEGT. The CDR3 is made up of 11 amino acids. The CDR3 region is CATRNGETQYF. The DNA of the CDR3 is TGTGCCACTCGTAACGGCGAGACCCAGTACTTC.

In this sample, this clonotype turned up many times. This chain connects TRBV11-3 to TRBJ2-3; D assignment may be TRBD1 or TRBD2 (5 bases each). The V end was cut by 5 bases, the J end by 0 bases, with 9 bases between. CDR3 length: 14 amino acids. Germline V gene sequence: CDR1 SGHNT, CDR2 YENEEA. For the CDR3, the DNA is TGTGCCAGCAGCCCACGGGACAGCACAGATACGCAGTATTTT. This encodes CASSPRDSTDTQYF.

This clonotype was seen more than once but under ten times. The chain recombines TRBV14 with TRBJ1-6, with D maybe TRBD1 (6 bases). Germline V gene data show CDR1 as SGHDN and CDR2 as FVKESK. There are 14 residues in the CDR3. The V and J ends lost 4 bases and 5 bases respectively, with 9 bases between them. CDR3 sequence: CASSLYRDNSPLHF. The CDR3 nucleotides are TGTGCCAGCAGCCTTTACAGGGATAATTCACCCCTCCACTTT.

DNA for the CDR3: TGCAGCGTTTTTACGACCAGGGACTTCAGCGCCGGGGAGCTGTTTTTT. Translating it yields CSVFTTRDFSAGELFF. The V call is TRBV29-1, the J call TRBJ2-2, with D maybe TRBD2 (6 bases). This CDR3 region has 16 residues. Trimming took 5 bases from V and 6 from J, leaving 22 bases between them. CDR1 is SQVTM and CDR2 is ANQGSEA in the germline V gene.

In DNA, the CDR3 is TGTGCCAGCAGTTTATCCGTGACAGGGAGCAATCAGCCCCAGCATTTT. Translated: CASSLSVTGSNQPQHF. This sequence joins TRBV12-3 or TRBV12-4 and TRBJ1-5, with 7 nucleotides matching TRBD1. The CDR3 is 16 residues long. V shed 2 bases, J shed 1 base, and the junction held 5 bases outside the gene matches.

This sequence joins TRBV5-4 and TRBJ2-3, with unresolved D. Deletions cut 3 bases from V and 4 bases from J, with 15 bases between. The V gene's germline CDR1 is SGHNT and CDR2 YYREEE (reference sequence). The CDR3 loop spans 15 amino acids. The CDR3 DNA sequence: TGTGCCAGCAGCTCGCCGGAATGGGAAGCAGATACGCAGTATTTT. The encoded protein is CASSSPEWEADTQYF.